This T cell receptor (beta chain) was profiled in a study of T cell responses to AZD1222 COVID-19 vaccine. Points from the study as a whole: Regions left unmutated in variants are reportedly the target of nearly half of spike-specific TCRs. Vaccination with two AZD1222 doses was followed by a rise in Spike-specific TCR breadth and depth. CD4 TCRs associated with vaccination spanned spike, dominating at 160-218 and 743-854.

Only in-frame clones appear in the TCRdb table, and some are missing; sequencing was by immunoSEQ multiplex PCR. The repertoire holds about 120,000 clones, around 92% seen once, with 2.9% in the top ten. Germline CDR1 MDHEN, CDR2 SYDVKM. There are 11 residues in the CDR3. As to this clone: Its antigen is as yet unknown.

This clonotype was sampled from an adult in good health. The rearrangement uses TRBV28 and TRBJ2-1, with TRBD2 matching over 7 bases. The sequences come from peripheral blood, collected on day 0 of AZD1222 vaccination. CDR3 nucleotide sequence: TGTAATCGGGAGGACTGGGATGAGCAGTTCTTC. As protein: CNREDWDEQFF.